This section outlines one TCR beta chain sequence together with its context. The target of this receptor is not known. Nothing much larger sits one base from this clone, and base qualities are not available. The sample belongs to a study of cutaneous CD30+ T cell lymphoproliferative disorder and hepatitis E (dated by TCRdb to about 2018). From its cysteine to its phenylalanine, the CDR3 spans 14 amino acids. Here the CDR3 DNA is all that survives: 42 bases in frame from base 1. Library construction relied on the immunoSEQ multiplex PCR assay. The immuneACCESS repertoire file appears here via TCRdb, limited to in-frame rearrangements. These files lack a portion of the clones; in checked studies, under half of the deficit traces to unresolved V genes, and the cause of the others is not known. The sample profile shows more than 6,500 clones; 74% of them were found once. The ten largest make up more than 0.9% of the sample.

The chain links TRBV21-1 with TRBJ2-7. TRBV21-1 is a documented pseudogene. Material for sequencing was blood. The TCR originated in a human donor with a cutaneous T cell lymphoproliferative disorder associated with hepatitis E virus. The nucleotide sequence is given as TGTGCCAGCATCGGGAGACAGGCCCCCTACGAGCAGTACTTC. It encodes CASIGRQAPYEQYF.